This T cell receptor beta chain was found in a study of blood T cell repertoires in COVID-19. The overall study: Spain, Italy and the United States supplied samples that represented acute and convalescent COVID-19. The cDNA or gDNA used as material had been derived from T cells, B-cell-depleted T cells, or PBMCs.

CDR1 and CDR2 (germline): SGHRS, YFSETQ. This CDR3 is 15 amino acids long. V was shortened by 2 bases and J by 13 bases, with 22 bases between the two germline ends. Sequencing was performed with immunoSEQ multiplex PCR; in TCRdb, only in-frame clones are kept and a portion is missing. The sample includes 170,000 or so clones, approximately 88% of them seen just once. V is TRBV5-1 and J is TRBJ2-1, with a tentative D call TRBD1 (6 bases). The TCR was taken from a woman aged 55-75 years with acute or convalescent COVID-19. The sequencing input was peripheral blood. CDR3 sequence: CASSFRGQGLETQFF. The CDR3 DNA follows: TGCGCCAGCAGCTTCAGAGGGCAGGGGCTCGAGACCCAGTTCTTC.